This T cell receptor (beta chain) was observed in a study of T-cell reconstitution after alpha-beta-depleted transplantation in children. The CDR3 contains 15 residues. Germline CDR1 and CDR2: LGHNA and YNFKEQ. Deletions cut 4 bases from V and 8 bases from J, with 20 bases between. Unique molecular identifiers were incorporated when the TCRbeta library was constructed. A single record per CDR3 protein comes from TCRdb applying MiXCR to the PCR reads. The sample holds approximately 1,000,000 distinct CDR3 sequences, about 29% seen once. The chain uses TRBV4-2 and TRBJ1-2, with D uncertain. The sequencing here drew on PBMCs, mostly from graft donor cells, taken 360 days after TCRalphabeta/CD19-depleted stem cell transplant. This clonotype originated in a boy under two years old who had a stem cell transplant for SCID, so the T cells may come from the graft donor. This CDR3 is CASSPPMDAGRGYTF. CDR3 sequence (DNA): TGTGCCAGCAGCCCACCCATGGACGCCGGGCGCGGCTACACCTTC.